This TCR beta chain was profiled in a study of blood T cell repertoires in COVID-19. This clone came up once. V shed 5 bases and J 4 bases; nucleotides not matched to a gene: 6. CDR1 LNHDA and CDR2 SQIVND come from the germline V gene (reference sequence). CDR3 length: 15 amino acids. Generated by immunoSEQ multiplex PCR, the TCRdb table keeps only in-frame clones and is missing some. The data contain roughly 80,000 clones, around 80% of them seen just once; the ten biggest clones take up over 4.5%. This clonotype originated in a man aged 55 to 69 with active or convalescent COVID-19. Sample: peripheral blood. The genes are TRBV19 and TRBJ2-1, with 9 bases identical to TRBD2. The CDR3 sequence: CASSDERGAYNEQFF. Here the CDR3 DNA reads TGTGCCAGTAGTGATGAGCGGGGGGCATACAATGAGCAGTTCTTC.